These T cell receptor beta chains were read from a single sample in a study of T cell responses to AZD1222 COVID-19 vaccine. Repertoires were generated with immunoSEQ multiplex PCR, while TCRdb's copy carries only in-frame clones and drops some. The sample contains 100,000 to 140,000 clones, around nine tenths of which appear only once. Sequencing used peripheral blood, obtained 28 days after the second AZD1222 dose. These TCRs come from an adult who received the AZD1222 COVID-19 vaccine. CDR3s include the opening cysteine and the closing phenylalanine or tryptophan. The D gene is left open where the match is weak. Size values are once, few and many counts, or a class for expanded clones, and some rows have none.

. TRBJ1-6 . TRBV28 CASSPPVHSPLHF TGTGCCAGCAGTCCTCCTGTACATTCACCCCTCCACTTT
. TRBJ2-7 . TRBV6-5 CASQRIYEQYF TGTGCCAGCCAGCGGATCTACGAGCAGTACTTC
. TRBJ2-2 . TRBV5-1 CASSLERDTGELFF TGCGCCAGCAGCTTGGAAAGGGACACCGGGGAGCTGTTTTTT
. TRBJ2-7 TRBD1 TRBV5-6 CASSLRTGLFSYEQYF TGTGCCAGCAGCCTAAGGACAGGACTCTTTTCCTACGAGCAGTACTTC
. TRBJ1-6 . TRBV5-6 CASSLGNTSPLHF TGTGCCAGCAGCTTGGGGAACACTTCACCCCTCCACTTT
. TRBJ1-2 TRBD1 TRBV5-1 CASSFGQDGGYTF TGCGCCAGCAGCTTCGGACAGGATGGAGGCTACACCTTC
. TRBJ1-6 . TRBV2 CASSDKATPETLHF TGTGCCAGCAGTGATAAGGCGACCCCGGAAACCCTCCACTTT
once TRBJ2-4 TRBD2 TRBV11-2 CASSYSGLAGFKNIQYF TGTGCCAGCAGCTATAGCGGACTAGCGGGGTTCAAAAACATTCAGTACTTC
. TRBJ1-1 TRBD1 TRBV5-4 CASSPRGLPAEAFF TGTGCCAGCAGCCCGAGGGGGCTCCCCGCTGAAGCTTTCTTT
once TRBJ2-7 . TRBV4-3 CASSYIPTEHSGYEQYF TGCGCCAGCTCTTACATCCCGACAGAACACTCGGGCTACGAGCAGTACTTC
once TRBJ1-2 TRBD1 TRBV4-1 CASSQYGTGQDYTF TGCGCCAGCAGCCAATATGGGACAGGGCAAGACTACACCTTC
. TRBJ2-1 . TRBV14 CASSHEESSYNEQFF TGTGCCAGCAGCCATGAAGAGAGCTCCTACAATGAGCAGTTCTTC
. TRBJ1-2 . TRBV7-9 CASSPSGGGYTF TGTGCCAGCAGCCCCTCGGGTGGGGGATACACCTTC
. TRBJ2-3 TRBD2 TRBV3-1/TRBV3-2 CASSSTSGRTDTQYF TGTGCCAGCAGCTCGACTAGCGGGCGCACAGATACGCAGTATTTT
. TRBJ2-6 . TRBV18 CASSLSGANVLTF TGTGCCAGCTCACTCTCTGGGGCCAACGTCCTGACTTTC
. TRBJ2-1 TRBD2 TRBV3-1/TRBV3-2 CASSQDFGGGGNEQFF TGTGCCAGCAGCCAAGATTTCGGCGGGGGTGGGAATGAGCAGTTCTTC
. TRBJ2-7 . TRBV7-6 CASSFTTESYEQYF TGTGCCAGCAGCTTTACCACAGAGTCCTACGAGCAGTACTTC
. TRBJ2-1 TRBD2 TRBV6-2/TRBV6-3 CASSWTSGSYNEQFF TGTGCCAGCAGCTGGACTAGCGGGAGTTACAATGAGCAGTTCTTC
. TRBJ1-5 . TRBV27 CASSLYSSDSQPQHF TGTGCCAGCAGTCTATACTCCTCGGACAGTCAGCCCCAGCATTTT
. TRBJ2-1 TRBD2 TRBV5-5 CASSLTSGYNEQFF TGTGCCAGCAGCTTGACTAGCGGTTACAATGAGCAGTTCTTC